This T cell receptor beta chain is drawn from a study of cytomegalovirus exposure and HLA in healthy donors. Study results and caveats: It was reported that the classifier diagnosed cytomegalovirus status with high specificity and sensitivity in both the original and validation cohorts. Subsequent analysis of the 100 to 150 validation repertoires found a tendency for first-cohort TCR clusters to co-occur.

Sequencing used immunoSEQ multiplex PCR; TCRdb keeps in-frame clones, though not all of them. The sample holds about 130,000 clones, about nine tenths seen once. Germline values: CDR1 SGHRS, CDR2 YFSETQ. V was clipped by 3 bases and J by 6 bases, with 12 bases between them. This CDR3 contains 14 residues. On this clone itself: Antigen specificity is unknown.

V gene TRBV5-1 combines with J gene TRBJ2-2; the D gene is possibly TRBD1 (6 bases). This clonotype originated in a young woman in good health and CMV-seropositive. The specimen was PBMCs. The CDR3 coding sequence is TGCGCCAGCAGCTCGCAGGGGTCGGCCGGGGAGCTGTTTTTT. Its translation: CASSSQGSAGELFF. Based on the CDR3 plus reference TRBV5-1 and TRBJ2-2, the full variable domain is KAGVTQTPRYLIKTRGQQVTLSCSPISGHRSVSWYQQTPGQGLQFLFEYFSETQRNKGNFPGRFSGRQFSNSRSEMNVSTLELGDSALYLCASSSQGSAGELFFGEGSRLTVL.